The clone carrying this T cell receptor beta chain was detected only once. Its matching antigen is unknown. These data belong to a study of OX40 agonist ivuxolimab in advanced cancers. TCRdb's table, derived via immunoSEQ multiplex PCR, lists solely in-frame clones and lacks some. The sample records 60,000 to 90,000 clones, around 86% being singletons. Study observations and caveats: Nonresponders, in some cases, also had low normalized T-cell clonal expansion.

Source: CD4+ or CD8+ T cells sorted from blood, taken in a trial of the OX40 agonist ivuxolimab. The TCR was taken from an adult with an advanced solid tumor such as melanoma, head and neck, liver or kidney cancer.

CDR3 sequence reads: CASTTGTGDLIYGYTF. DNA of the CDR3: TGTGCCAGTACCACAGGGACAGGAGATCTCATTTATGGCTACACCTTC. The V call is TRBV19, the J call TRBJ1-2, with 8 nucleotides matching TRBD1. V dropped 7 bases and J dropped 5; count of bases not matched to a gene: 15. The CDR3 totals 16 residues. The V gene's germline CDR1 is LNHDA and CDR2 SQIVND (reference sequence).